The 10 T cell receptor beta chains below come from one sample, sequenced in a study of blood T cell repertoires in COVID-19. Repertoires were generated with immunoSEQ multiplex PCR, while TCRdb's copy carries only in-frame clones and drops some. The table lists just over 650,000 clones, 85% to 90% of them singletons. The sample consisted of peripheral blood. These receptors came from a woman aged 18-29 years with acute or convalescent COVID-19.

This clone occurred once. V is TRBV6-6 and J is TRBJ1-3, with D hard to call. Germline CDR1 is MNHNY and CDR2 is SVGAGI (reference sequence). V lost 10 bases and J lost 1, with 17 bases in between. The CDR3 is made up of 15 amino acids. The CDR3 loop reads CATSVRGGSGNTIYF. Written as DNA, the CDR3 is TGTGCCACCAGCGTCCGGGGAGGATCTGGAAACACCATATATTTT.

This sequence joins TRBV24-1 and TRBJ1-1; 8 bases align to TRBD1. In germline, CDR1 is KGHDR, CDR2 SFDVKD. This CDR3 has 14 amino acids. J lost 7 bases, V lost 4 bases, and 7 bases had no gene match. CDR3 coding DNA: TGTGCCACCAGTGAGCCCTCCGGGACAGGTGAAGCTTTCTTT. Translation: CATSEPSGTGEAFF.

This chain uses TRBV5-1 with TRBJ2-3, with 9 bases matching TRBD1. Germline values: CDR1 SGHRS, CDR2 YFSETQ. The trim removed 4 bases at V and 2 bases at J, leaving 11 bases unmatched. The CDR3 spans 17 residues. CDR3 residues: CASSPTRTGALTDTQYF. Here the CDR3 DNA reads TGCGCCAGCAGCCCGACTAGGACAGGGGCACTCACAGATACGCAGTATTTT.

The chain is built from TRBV6-5 and TRBJ1-3, with 7 positions matching TRBD1. Per the germline V gene, CDR1 is MNHEY and CDR2 is SVGAGI. The junction had 8 bases not matched to a gene; V was cut back by 5 bases and J by 4 bases. There are 15 residues in the CDR3. The CDR3 DNA reads as TGTGCCAGCAGTAACCGAGGGACAGTAGGAAACACCATATATTTT. This sequence encodes CASSNRGTVGNTIYF.

The chain is built from TRBV9 and TRBJ1-2; tentative D call: TRBD1 (6 bases). The CDR3 loop spans 18 amino acids. Trimming pared 4 bases from V and 0 bases from J, leaving 22 bases between. Germline V gene sequence: CDR1 SGDLS, CDR2 YYNGEE. The CDR3 DNA reads as TGTGCCAGCAGCCGCGGACAGTTAGACTTTTATTCTAACTATGGCTACACCTTC. Its protein is CASSRGQLDFYSNYGYTF.

This rearrangement joins TRBV5-1 to TRBJ2-1, with TRBD1 as a possible D gene (6 bases). The CDR3 length is 12 residues. V gave up 6 bases and J gave up 4 bases, with 8 bases separating them. Germline values: CDR1 SGHRS, CDR2 YFSETQ. CDR3 nucleotides: TGCGCCAGCACAGGGGAATACAATGAGCAGTTCTTC. Translated: CASTGEYNEQFF.

V is TRBV18 and J is TRBJ1-3, with D possibly TRBD1 on 6 matching bases. V was clipped by 3 bases and J by 1 base, with 10 bases between them. This CDR3 region has 15 residues. CDR1 KGHSH and CDR2 LQKENI come from the germline V gene. The CDR3 is CASSPSDRSGNTIYF. In DNA, the CDR3 is TGTGCCAGCTCACCCTCGGACAGATCTGGAAACACCATATATTTT.

This chain connects TRBV5-5 to TRBJ2-7; D perhaps matches TRBD2 (5 bases). CDR1 and CDR2 (germline): SGHKS, YYEKEE (reference sequence). Trimming left V 3 bases short and J 2 bases short, with 9 bases between. There are 13 residues in the CDR3. The CDR3 spells CASSSAGTYEQYF. CDR3 in DNA: TGTGCCAGCAGCTCCGCCGGGACCTACGAGCAGTACTTC.

The chain joins TRBV7-8 to TRBJ1-2; 7 bases line up with TRBD1. The CDR3 is 15 residues long. Germline loops: CDR1 SGHVS, CDR2 FQNEAQ. Trimming cost V 2 bases and J 2 bases; bases outside gene matches: 5. The CDR3 loop is CASSLIQGGNYGYTF. CDR3 in DNA: TGTGCCAGCAGCTTAATCCAGGGGGGAAACTATGGCTACACCTTC.

The chain links TRBV2 to TRBJ1-2; D unresolved. The germline V gene has CDR1 SNHLY and CDR2 FYNNEI. Trimming removed 4 bases from V and 7 bases from J, with 13 bases in between. The CDR3 is 13 residues long. The CDR3 spells CASSVRAGRGYTF. The CDR3, as DNA: TGTGCCAGCAGTGTAAGGGCGGGTCGTGGCTACACCTTC.